Listed below are T cell receptor beta chains from one sample, sequenced in a study of blood T cell repertoires in COVID-19. The method was immunoSEQ multiplex PCR; TCRdb's version includes in-frame clones alone and lacks a portion of them. The sample lists some 330,000 clones; around 83% were seen once. The sequenced sample consisted of PBMCs or T cells enriched from blood (not recorded which). These receptor sequences come from a woman in her 50s who had recovered from COVID-19. Both conserved end residues are part of each CDR3. The D gene is left open where the match is weak. A clone size is listed for some rows: how often the clone was seen (once, few, many), or a class if it is expanded.

j_call d_call v_call cdr3_length clone_size cdr3_nt cdr3_aa
TRBJ1-1 NA TRBV18 12 NA TGTGCCAGCTCCCAGGGGACCACTGAAGCTTTCTTT CASSQGTTEAFF
TRBJ2-7 NA TRBV30 12 once TGTGCCTGGAGTCCCAGGGCGGGGGAGCAGTACTTC CAWSPRAGEQYF
TRBJ1-2 NA TRBV12-3/TRBV12-4 12 NA TGTGCCAGCAGTAGCAGGGTGCGGGGCTACACCTTC CASSSRVRGYTF
TRBJ1-1 NA TRBV6-2/TRBV6-3 14 few TGTGCCAGCAGTTACTCACAGTCAGGGATTGAAGCTTTCTTT CASSYSQSGIEAFF
TRBJ1-2 NA TRBV7-6 13 NA TGTGCCAGCAGCCAAAATCAGGGCTATGGCTACACCTTC CASSQNQGYGYTF
TRBJ1-3 NA TRBV3-1/TRBV3-2 13 NA TGTGCCAGCAGCCGACAAAATGGAAACACCATATATTTT CASSRQNGNTIYF
TRBJ1-2 TRBD1 TRBV27 14 NA TGTGCCAGCAGTTTAAGGGGACAGGGGTATGGCTACACCTTC CASSLRGQGYGYTF
TRBJ2-1 TRBD2 TRBV20-1 16 once TGCAGTGCGAGTAGCGGGAGGGGTAAGGCCTACAATGAGCAGTTCTTC CSASSGRGKAYNEQFF
TRBJ2-1 NA TRBV5-1 16 NA TGCGCCAGCAGATTAGCTACCTCACTCCTTTACAATGAGCAGTTCTTC CASRLATSLLYNEQFF
TRBJ2-1 NA TRBV30 12 few TGTGCCTGGAGTATCGGCTACAATGAGCAGTTCTTC CAWSIGYNEQFF
TRBJ2-5 TRBD1 TRBV7-3 14 NA TGTGCCAGCAGTCCCGGGACAGGGCAAGAGACCCAGTACTTC CASSPGTGQETQYF
TRBJ2-1 TRBD2 TRBV7-9 16 NA TGTGCCAGCAGCCAGGGACTAGCGGGAGTACGGAATGAGCAGTTCTTC CASSQGLAGVRNEQFF
TRBJ2-7 NA TRBV18 15 NA TGTGCCAGCTCACCGGGACTCCTCGGCGCCTACGAGCAGTACTTC CASSPGLLGAYEQYF
TRBJ1-4 TRBD1 TRBV3-1/TRBV3-2 13 NA TGTGCCAGCAGGGGGACAGGGGATGAAAAACTGTTTTTT CASRGTGDEKLFF
TRBJ1-1 NA TRBV7-8 12 NA TGTGCCAGCAGCGGGGGAGGGTCTGAAGCTTTCTTT CASSGGGSEAFF
TRBJ1-4 NA TRBV19 14 once TGTGCCAGTAGGGCGGATGCTACTAATGAAAAACTGTTTTTT CASRADATNEKLFF
TRBJ1-5 TRBD1 TRBV6-6 14 NA TGTGCCAGCGTCGGTACAGGGGGCCTTCAGCCCCAGCATTTT CASVGTGGLQPQHF
TRBJ1-2 NA TRBV11-3 12 NA TGTGCCAGCAGCGGGAGGAACTATGGCTACACCTTC CASSGRNYGYTF
TRBJ2-7 NA TRBV6-6 13 NA TGTGCCAGCATCCCGACAGGATCCTACGAGCAGTACTTC CASIPTGSYEQYF
TRBJ1-5 NA TRBV28 14 NA TGTGCCAGCAGTTTTGGCACGGGCGGGCAGCCCCAGCATTTT CASSFGTGGQPQHF
TRBJ2-3 NA TRBV4-3 15 NA TGCGCCAGCAGCCAAATCAGCGCCCCTGTCGATACGCAGTATTTT CASSQISAPVDTQYF
TRBJ1-1 NA TRBV9 14 NA TGTGCCAGCAGCGTATCAGGGCAGGCCACTGAAGCTTTCTTT CASSVSGQATEAFF
TRBJ1-5 TRBD1 TRBV4-1 16 NA TGCGCCAGCAGCCAAGAACCGTCACAGGGGGGGATGCCCCAGCATTTT CASSQEPSQGGMPQHF
TRBJ1-4 NA TRBV10-3 15 NA TGTGCCATCAGAAGACGAGATGCGGCTAATGAAAAACTGTTTTTT CAIRRRDAANEKLFF
TRBJ2-7 TRBD1 TRBV27 15 NA TGTGCCAGCCGAACACAGGGGGAACCCACCTACGAGCAGTACTTC CASRTQGEPTYEQYF
TRBJ2-7 NA TRBV6-2/TRBV6-3 11 once TGTGCCAGCAGTTACGATGGGGCTCGGTACTTC CASSYDGARYF
TRBJ1-2 NA TRBV6-1 13 NA TGTGCCAGCAGTTCCGACTCGAACTATGGCTACACCTTC CASSSDSNYGYTF
TRBJ1-5 TRBD1 TRBV19 16 NA TGTGCCAGTAGTCCATCCGTTAGACAGGGCCTAATCAGCCGGCATTTT CASSPSVRQGLISRHF
TRBJ2-2 NA TRBV18 14 NA TGTGCCAGCTCACCGAAACAGCTCACCGGGGAGCTGTTTTTT CASSPKQLTGELFF
TRBJ1-5 TRBD1 TRBV7-6 17 once TGTGCCAGCAGCTCAAGTACCGGGACAGGGGGCGGTCAGCCCCAGCATTTT CASSSSTGTGGGQPQHF
TRBJ1-5 NA TRBV7-2 15 few TGTGCCAGCAGCTTAGCGCAGGCGCCCTGGGAGCCCCAGCATTTT CASSLAQAPWEPQHF
TRBJ2-5 NA TRBV5-1 12 NA TGCGCCAGCAGCTTTACCGGAGAGACCCAGTACTTC CASSFTGETQYF
TRBJ1-5 NA TRBV19 14 NA TGTGCCAGTAGTATTTGGGGGGAACCCAGCTCCCAGCATTTT CASSIWGEPSSQHF
TRBJ1-2 NA TRBV7-9 13 NA TGTGCCAGCAGCCCCTACACTGAGGGAGGCTACACCTTC CASSPYTEGGYTF
TRBJ1-5 NA TRBV12-3/TRBV12-4 13 NA TGTGCCAGCAGCGCCAGTTACAATCAGCCCCAGCATTTT CASSASYNQPQHF
TRBJ1-1 NA TRBV5-4 11 once TGTGCCAGCAACGGACACCCTGAAGCTTTCTTT CASNGHPEAFF
TRBJ2-2 NA TRBV27 13 NA TGTGCCAGCAGTTTATCCGGACAAGGGGAGCTGTTTTTT CASSLSGQGELFF
TRBJ1-1 TRBD1 TRBV4-2 14 NA TGTGCCAGCAGCCAAACAGGGGAGTACACTGAAGCTTTCTTT CASSQTGEYTEAFF
TRBJ2-1 TRBD1 TRBV18 17 NA TGTGCCAGCTCACCTTGGGACAGGGGCGCCTCCTACAATGAGCAGTTCTTC CASSPWDRGASYNEQFF
TRBJ2-2 NA TRBV9 12 NA TGTGCCAGCGGCGACATCATCGGGGAGCTGTTTTTT CASGDIIGELFF
TRBJ1-1 NA TRBV5-6 16 NA TGTGCCAGCAGCTTGTTTCAGGGTAGTGTGAACACTGAAGCTTTCTTT CASSLFQGSVNTEAFF
TRBJ1-1 TRBD1 TRBV11-2 19 once TGTGCCAGCAGCTTAGGGTACGGGCCGGCAGGGGGCCCGAACACTGAAGCTTTCTTT CASSLGYGPAGGPNTEAFF
TRBJ1-3 NA TRBV2 11 few TGTGCCAGCTTAGGCGGAGACACCATATATTTT CASLGGDTIYF
TRBJ2-7 NA TRBV5-5 11 few TGTGCCAGCAGCTTGCGACTCGAGCAGTACTTC CASSLRLEQYF
TRBJ2-7 NA TRBV9 15 NA TGTGCCAGCAGCCCCCGGGGGGCCCTCTTCTACGAGCAGTACTTC CASSPRGALFYEQYF
TRBJ2-1 NA TRBV5-1 16 NA TGCGCCAGCAGCCTCGGCGGCCATAGCTCCTACAATGAGCAGTTCTTC CASSLGGHSSYNEQFF
TRBJ2-1 TRBD2 TRBV10-3 15 NA TGTGCCATTGGGACTAGCGGGAGGGGCTACAATGAGCAGTTCTTC CAIGTSGRGYNEQFF
TRBJ1-2 NA TRBV19 14 NA TGTGCCAGTAGTCCGGTGCGGGGGCAAGGAGGCTACACCTTC CASSPVRGQGGYTF
TRBJ1-1 NA TRBV27 15 NA TGTGCCAGCACGGCCTTCACAGGGAGCGGCACTGAAGCTTTCTTT CASTAFTGSGTEAFF
TRBJ1-2 TRBD1 TRBV5-1 15 once TGCGCCAGCAGCTCCCTACCCGGACAGGGGAACCGCTACACCTTC CASSSLPGQGNRYTF
TRBJ2-2 TRBD2 TRBV5-1 21 NA TGCGCCAGCAGCCTAACTTCCTGGACTAGCGGGGCGAACCCGAACACCGGGGAGCTGTTTTTT CASSLTSWTSGANPNTGELFF
TRBJ2-1 NA TRBV4-1 17 few TGCGCCAGCAGCCAAGGGGGGGGGCGAAGCTCCTACAATGAGCAGTTCTTC CASSQGGGRSSYNEQFF
TRBJ1-2 NA TRBV12-3/TRBV12-4 13 NA TGTGCCAGCAGCCAAACAGGGAGTCATGGCTACACCTTC CASSQTGSHGYTF
TRBJ2-3 TRBD2 TRBV5-4 15 NA TGTGCCAGCAGCCCAAGGACTAGCGGCACAGATACGCAGTATTTT CASSPRTSGTDTQYF
TRBJ1-3 NA TRBV12-3/TRBV12-4 13 NA TGTGCCAGCAGTCGGGGGGCGGGAAACACCATATATTTT CASSRGAGNTIYF
TRBJ1-1 TRBD1 TRBV9 15 NA TGTGCCAGCAGTCCACGACAGGGGATGAACACTGAAGCTTTCTTT CASSPRQGMNTEAFF
TRBJ1-2 NA TRBV19 11 NA TGTGCCAGTTCCTTAAACTATGGCTACACCTTC CASSLNYGYTF
TRBJ1-6 NA TRBV2 14 NA TGTGCCAGCAGTCTCATGCGGGTCGATTCACCCCTCCACTTT CASSLMRVDSPLHF
TRBJ1-5 TRBD1 TRBV6-1 20 NA TGTGCCAGCAGTGAAGGGGCCTACGGGCCAAGGGGGCATAGCAATCAGCCCCAGCATTTT CASSEGAYGPRGHSNQPQHF
TRBJ1-1 TRBD1 TRBV29-1 14 NA TGCAGCGCCTCCGGGACAGGGTTTTCCGCGGAAGCTTTCTTT CSASGTGFSAEAFF